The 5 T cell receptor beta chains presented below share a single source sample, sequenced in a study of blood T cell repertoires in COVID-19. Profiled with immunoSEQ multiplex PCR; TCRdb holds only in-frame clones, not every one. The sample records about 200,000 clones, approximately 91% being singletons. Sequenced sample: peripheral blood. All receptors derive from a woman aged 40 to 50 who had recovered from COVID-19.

CDR3 in amino acids: CASSRGTGVQFF. For the CDR3, the DNA is TGTGCCAGCAGCCGAGGGACAGGGGTGCAGTTCTTC. The genes are TRBV11-3 and TRBJ2-1, with 10 bases that match TRBD1. Trimming took 5 bases from V and 12 from J; bases not matched to a gene: 4. Germline V gene data show CDR1 as SGHNT and CDR2 as YENEEA. CDR3 length: 12 residues.

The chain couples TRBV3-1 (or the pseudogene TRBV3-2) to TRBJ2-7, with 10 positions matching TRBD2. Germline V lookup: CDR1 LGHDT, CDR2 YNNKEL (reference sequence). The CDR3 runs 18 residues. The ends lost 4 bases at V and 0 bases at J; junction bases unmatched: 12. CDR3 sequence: CASSPGLAYRPSSYEQYF. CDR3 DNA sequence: TGTGCCAGCAGCCCGGGACTAGCGTATCGACCGAGCTCCTACGAGCAGTACTTC.

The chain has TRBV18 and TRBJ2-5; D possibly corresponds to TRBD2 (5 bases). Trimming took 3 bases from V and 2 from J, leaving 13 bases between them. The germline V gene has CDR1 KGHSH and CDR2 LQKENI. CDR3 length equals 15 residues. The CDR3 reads CASSPKTNPQETQYF. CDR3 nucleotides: TGTGCCAGCTCACCGAAGACTAATCCTCAAGAGACCCAGTACTTC.

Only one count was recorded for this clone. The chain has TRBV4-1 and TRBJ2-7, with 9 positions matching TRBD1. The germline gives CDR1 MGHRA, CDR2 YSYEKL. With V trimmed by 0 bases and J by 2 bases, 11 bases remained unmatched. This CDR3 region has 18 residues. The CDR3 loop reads CASSQEGRGGQGTYEQYF. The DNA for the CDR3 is TGCGCCAGCAGCCAAGAAGGGAGGGGGGGACAGGGCACCTACGAGCAGTACTTC.

CDR3 DNA: TGTGCCAGTAGTCACTTTTTGACAACTAATGAAAAACTGTTTTTT. Its translation is CASSHFLTTNEKLFF. The chain combines TRBV19 with TRBJ1-4; D unclear. Germline V gives CDR1 LNHDA, CDR2 SQIVND (reference sequence). Deletions cut 5 bases from V and 0 bases from J, with 10 bases between. This CDR3 region has 15 residues.